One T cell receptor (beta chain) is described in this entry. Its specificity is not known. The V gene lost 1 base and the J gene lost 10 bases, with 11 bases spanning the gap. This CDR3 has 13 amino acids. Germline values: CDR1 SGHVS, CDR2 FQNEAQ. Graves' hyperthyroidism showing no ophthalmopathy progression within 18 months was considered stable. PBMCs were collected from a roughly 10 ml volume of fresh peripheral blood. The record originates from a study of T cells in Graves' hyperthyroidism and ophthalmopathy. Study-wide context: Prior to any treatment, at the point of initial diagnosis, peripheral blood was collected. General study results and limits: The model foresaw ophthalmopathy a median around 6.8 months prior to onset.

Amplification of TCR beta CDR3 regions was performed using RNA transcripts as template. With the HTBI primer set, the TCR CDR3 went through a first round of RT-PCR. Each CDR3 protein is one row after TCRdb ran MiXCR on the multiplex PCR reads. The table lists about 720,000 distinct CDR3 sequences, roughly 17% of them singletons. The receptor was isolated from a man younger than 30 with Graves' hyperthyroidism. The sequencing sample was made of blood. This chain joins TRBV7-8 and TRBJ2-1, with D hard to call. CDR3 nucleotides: TGTGCCAGCAGCTTAGTGTTTGGGATCGAGCAGTTCTTC. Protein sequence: CASSLVFGIEQFF.